This T cell receptor (beta chain) derives from a study of early T cells in non-severe SARS-CoV-2 infection. Study-wide points: Matches to VDJdb favored anti-spike CD8 responses and missed private and CD4 specificities.

The TCR library protocol attached unique molecular identifiers to the individual cDNA molecules. TCRdb reprocessed the 5' RACE reads via MiXCR and lists one record per CDR3 protein. The sample has more than 50,000 distinct CDR3 sequences, about 9.1% seen once; the top ten hold 4% to 5%. Germline-derived CDR1 and CDR2 are DFQATT and SNEGSKA (reference sequence). The junction had 4 bases not matched to a gene; V was cut back by 6 bases and J by 3 bases. The CDR3 consists of 13 residues. This clonotype has just a few counts. Its cognate antigen is unknown. The source material was whole blood. This chain connects TRBV20-1 to TRBJ1-2; 10 bases agree with TRBD1. The sequence derives from an adult who was a healthcare worker with PCR-confirmed SARS-CoV-2 infection or an uninfected control (not recorded which). The CDR3 region has the DNA TGCAGTGCCCCGGGACAGGGGTACTATGGCTACACCTTC. Residues: CSAPGQGYYGYTF.